The 6 T cell receptor beta chains in this list originate from one sample, sequenced in a study of beta chain features in type 1 diabetes. Study-wide results and caveats: For Type 1 diabetes patients, all four CD4+ subsets carried TCRB CDR3s that were moderately but significantly shorter.

These receptors have no known antigen. As every portion of the isolated RNA was reverse transcribed, the sequencing read expressed TCRB transcripts. Only in-frame clones appear in the TCRdb table, and some are missing; sequencing was by immunoSEQ multiplex PCR. Of roughly 730,000 clones in the sample, roughly an eighth were seen once. The source material was naive CD4+ T cells from blood. These receptors were obtained from a man aged 18 to 30 with type 1 diabetes.

The chain links TRBV6-1 to TRBJ1-4, with 10 bases fitting TRBD1. The CDR3 sequence is 13 residues long. Trimming cost V 8 bases and J 7 bases; bases outside gene matches: 4. Germline CDR1 reads MNHNS; CDR2 reads SASEGT. CDR3 residues: CASSRDRGEKLFF. CDR3 nucleotide sequence: TGTGCCAGCTCCCGGGACAGGGGTGAAAAACTGTTTTTT.

The chain recombines TRBV4-2 with TRBJ2-1; 10 positions agree with TRBD2. CDR1 is LGHNA, CDR2 YNFKEQ, per germline. CDR3 length: 16 residues. V was pared by 5 bases and J by 10 bases, with 14 bases of the junction left unmatched. CDR3 nucleotides: TGTGCCAGCAGCGGAGACCTCCTAGCGGGGGTCAACGAGCAGTTCTTC. Protein product: CASSGDLLAGVNEQFF.

This clone was counted a few times. The chain combines TRBV28 with TRBJ1-2, with TRBD1 identical over 8 bases. The CDR3 covers 15 residues. CDR1 is MDHEN and CDR2 is SYDVKM in the germline V gene. Trimming took 6 bases from V and 7 from J; bases not matched to a gene: 13. This chain's CDR3 is CASSQETQGVRGYTF. CDR3 coding DNA: TGTGCCAGCAGCCAAGAGACACAGGGGGTCCGTGGCTACACCTTC.

The V and J genes are TRBV10-3 and TRBJ1-2; 10 nucleotides match TRBD1. There are 13 residues in the CDR3. With V trimmed by 9 bases and J by 4 bases, 5 bases remained unmatched. Germline V gives CDR1 ENHRY, CDR2 SYGVKD. Here the CDR3 DNA reads TGTGCCATAGGGACAGGGGAGCCCTATGGCTACACCTTC. It is translated as CAIGTGEPYGYTF.

The sample holds one count of this clone. This chain joins TRBV9 and TRBJ1-3; 7 bases align to TRBD1. V trimming: 1 base; J trimming: 2 bases; junction bases outside the gene matches: 6. The CDR3 consists of 16 residues. Germline V lookup: CDR1 SGDLS, CDR2 YYNGEE. CDR3 in amino acids: CASSVLSGQAGNTIYF. The CDR3 DNA is TGTGCCAGCAGCGTACTCAGTGGACAGGCTGGAAACACCATATATTTT.

Only a few counts were recorded for this clone. The V and J genes are TRBV28 and TRBJ2-3; D might be TRBD1 or TRBD2, each matching 5 bases. From germline, CDR1 is MDHEN and CDR2 SYDVKM. Trimming removed 2 bases at V and 3 bases at J, with 12 bases between. This CDR3 is built from 15 residues. The CDR3 here is CASSLIQGGTDTQYF. The CDR3 coding sequence is TGTGCCAGCAGTTTAATCCAGGGCGGGACAGATACGCAGTATTTT.